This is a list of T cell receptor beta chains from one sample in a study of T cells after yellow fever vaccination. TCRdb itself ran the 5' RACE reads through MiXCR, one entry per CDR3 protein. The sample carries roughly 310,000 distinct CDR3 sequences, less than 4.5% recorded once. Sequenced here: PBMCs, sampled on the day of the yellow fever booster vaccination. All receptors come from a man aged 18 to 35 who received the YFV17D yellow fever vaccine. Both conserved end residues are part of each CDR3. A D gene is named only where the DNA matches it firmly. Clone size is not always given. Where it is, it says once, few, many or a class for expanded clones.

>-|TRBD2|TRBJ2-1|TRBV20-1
TGCAGTGCTAGAGTTGCGGGAGCCTACAATGAGCAGTTCTTC
CSARVAGAYNEQFF
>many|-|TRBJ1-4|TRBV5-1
TGCGCCAGCAGCTTGTATCGGCGGGGCATTGGTGAAAAACTGTTTTTT
CASSLYRRGIGEKLFF
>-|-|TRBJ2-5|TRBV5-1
TGCGCCAGCAGCCCGCAGGTCGCGGCGGGGGAGACCCAGTACTTC
CASSPQVAAGETQYF
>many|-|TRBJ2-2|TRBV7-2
TGTGCCAGCAGCTTTCGGGACGGGGAGCTGTTTTTT
CASSFRDGELFF
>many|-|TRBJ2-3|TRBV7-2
TGTGCCAGCAGCCTGTCTGACGGGGGCGATACGCAGTATTTT
CASSLSDGGDTQYF
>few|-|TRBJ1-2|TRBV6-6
TGTGCCAGCAGTTTAACACGGTTTGGAGCTAACTATGGCTACACCTTC
CASSLTRFGANYGYTF
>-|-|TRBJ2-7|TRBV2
TGTGCCAGCAGTGACGTCACCCGCTACGAGCAGTACTTC
CASSDVTRYEQYF
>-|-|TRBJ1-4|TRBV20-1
TGCAGTGCTAGAGACAGTATTAATGCAAAACTGTTTTTT
CSARDSINAKLFF
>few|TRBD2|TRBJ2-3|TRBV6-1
TGTGCCAGCAGTCGCGCCCCTTCTAGCGGGGGCTCTAGCACAGATACGCAGTATTTT
CASSRAPSSGGSSTDTQYF
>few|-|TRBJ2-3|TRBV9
TGTGCCAGCAGCTGGGCCGGGAACTACCAAGATACGCAGTATTTT
CASSWAGNYQDTQYF